This T cell receptor beta chain is from a study of control samples from healthy donors and cancer patients. Generated by immunoSEQ multiplex PCR, the TCRdb table keeps only in-frame clones and is missing some. The sample includes 130,000 or so clones, under 90% of them seen just once. The V segment lost 5 bases and the J segment 1 base; nucleotides outside the gene matches: 8. The CDR3 runs to 18 residues. The germline V gene has CDR1 LGHDT and CDR2 YNNKEL (reference sequence). This clone was observed a few times. Source material: PBMCs. This sequence joins TRBV3-1 (or the pseudogene TRBV3-2) and TRBJ2-3, with TRBD2 identical over 14 bases. This receptor was obtained from a man aged 50 to 60 with head and neck cancer. CDR3 sequence reads: CASSGTSGSGSGTDTQYF. The CDR3 DNA sequence: TGTGCCAGCAGCGGGACTAGCGGGAGTGGATCGGGCACAGATACGCAGTATTTT.